The 7 T cell receptor beta chains listed next were all sequenced from one sample in a study of T cell changes during pregnancy in multiple sclerosis. Assay used: immunoSEQ multiplex PCR; TCRdb lists only in-frame clones, some missing. The sample records around 64,000 clones, over 90% being singletons. The source was CD8+ T cells from peripheral blood mononuclear cells, collected in the third trimester of pregnancy. These receptors were taken from a female donor with multiple sclerosis, enrolled in a pregnancy study.

The chain couples TRBV27 to TRBJ1-2, with 7 bases that match TRBD1. Germline CDR1 MNHEY, CDR2 SMNVEV (reference sequence). This CDR3 is built from 15 residues. V gave up 10 bases and J gave up 6 bases; unmatched junction bases: 17. CDR3 sequence: CATQPMTGLFHGYTF. The CDR3 DNA reads TGTGCCACCCAACCCATGACAGGGCTCTTCCATGGCTACACCTTC.

This sequence joins TRBV4-1 and TRBJ2-5; 13 positions agree with TRBD2. In germline, CDR1 is MGHRA, CDR2 YSYEKL. Unmatched junction bases numbered 0, after V lost 3 bases and J lost 5 bases. The CDR3 covers 14 residues. CDR3 nucleotides: TGCGCCAGCAGCCAGGGACTAGCGGGGGAGACCCAGTACTTC. Encoded protein: CASSQGLAGETQYF.

CDR3 protein: CASSISGLSGNTIYF. Here the CDR3 DNA reads TGTGCCAGTAGTATATCAGGGCTCTCTGGAAACACCATATATTTT. V gene TRBV19 combines with J gene TRBJ1-3; possibly TRBD1 for D (5 bases). The CDR3 runs 15 residues. Trimming removed 2 bases at V and 0 bases at J, with 8 bases between. In germline, CDR1 is LNHDA, CDR2 SQIVND (reference sequence).

The chain's CDR3 is CASSLSPGGAGELFF. CDR3 in DNA: TGCGCCAGCAGCTTGTCACCGGGCGGGGCCGGGGAGCTGTTTTTT. The chain links TRBV5-1 to TRBJ2-2, with D maybe TRBD2 (6 bases). With 1 base removed from V and 6 bases from J, the gap between germline ends came to 13 bases. CDR3 length: 15 residues. Germline CDR1 reads SGHRS; CDR2 reads YFSETQ.

The CDR3 nucleotides read TGTGCCAGCAGCCCGGGGACTAGCGGGGACAATGAGCAGTTCTTC. Protein product: CASSPGTSGDNEQFF. V is TRBV13 and J is TRBJ2-1, with 13 bases that match TRBD2. V shed 5 bases, J shed 5 bases, and the junction held 3 bases outside the gene matches. CDR1 is PRHDT and CDR2 is FYEKMQ in the germline V gene (reference sequence). The CDR3 consists of 15 residues.

The chain recombines TRBV18 with TRBJ2-7; 11 positions agree with TRBD2. V trimming: 2 bases; J trimming: 1 base; junction bases outside the gene matches: 13. This CDR3 comprises 19 residues. Germline V gene data show CDR1 as KGHSH and CDR2 as LQKENI. Here the CDR3 DNA reads TGTGCCAGCTCACCATCAGCCGGGACTAGCGGCTTTCCTTCCTACGAGCAGTACTTC. Translated, it gives CASSPSAGTSGFPSYEQYF. The full variable domain, its missing parts supplied by reference TRBV18 and TRBJ2-7, is NAGVMQNPRHLVRRRGQEARLRCSPMKGHSHVYWYRQLPEEGLKFMVYLQKENIIDESGMPKERFSAEFPKEGPSILRIQQVVRGDSAAYFCASSPSAGTSGFPSYEQYFGPGTRLTVT.

The rearrangement uses TRBV27 and TRBJ2-2; D is ambiguous. Germline V gene sequence: CDR1 MNHEY, CDR2 SMNVEV (reference sequence). The CDR3 totals 12 residues. Deletions cut 3 bases from V and 6 bases from J, with 5 bases between. CDR3 in amino acids: CASSFLAGELFF. Here the CDR3 DNA reads TGTGCCAGCAGTTTTCTTGCCGGGGAGCTGTTTTTT.